These 32 T cell receptor beta chains were all obtained from the same sample, sequenced in a study of blood T cell repertoires in COVID-19. The data were produced by immunoSEQ multiplex PCR, yet TCRdb's version contains in-frame clones alone and is incomplete. The sample lists fewer than 200,000 clones; 70% to 85% were seen once. Sequenced: peripheral blood. These receptors came from a woman in her thirties or forties with COVID-19, enrolled during active disease.

This clone appeared a few times. V usage is TRBV6-5 and J usage is TRBJ2-3, with 10 nucleotides matching TRBD1. This CDR3 has 15 residues. V lost 5 bases and J lost 0; bases outside the gene matches: 2. In germline, CDR1 is MNHEY, CDR2 SVGAGI. In nucleotides, the CDR3 is TGTGCCAGCAGTCGACAGGGGGCTAGCACAGATACGCAGTATTTT. Translated: CASSRQGASTDTQYF.

This sequence joins TRBV2 and TRBJ2-2, with 10 nucleotides matching TRBD1. Trimming took 6 bases from V and 3 from J; bases not matched to a gene: 13. The CDR3 contains 18 residues. CDR1 SNHLY and CDR2 FYNNEI come from the germline V gene. The CDR3 sequence: CASRQRGQGTTYTGELFF. CDR3 sequence (DNA): TGTGCCAGCAGGCAACGGGGACAGGGGACGACCTACACCGGGGAGCTGTTTTTT. Full variable domain (remainder filled in from reference TRBV2 and TRBJ2-2): EPEVTQTPSHQVTQMGQEVILRCVPISNHLYFYWYRQILGQKVEFLVSFYNNEISEKSEIFDDQFSVERPDGSNFTLKIRSTKLEDSAMYFCASRQRGQGTTYTGELFFGEGSRLTVL.

This rearrangement joins TRBV11-1 to TRBJ1-4; possible D gene TRBD1, 5 bases. This CDR3 has 15 residues. Germline V gene sequence: CDR1 SGHAT, CDR2 FQDESV (reference sequence). With 5 bases removed from V and 3 bases from J, the gap between germline ends came to 13 bases. CDR3 sequence reads: CASSPSTVPNEKLFF. DNA for the CDR3: TGTGCCAGCAGCCCATCGACAGTCCCTAATGAAAAACTGTTTTTT.

The chain is built from TRBV3-1 (or the pseudogene TRBV3-2) and TRBJ2-5, with D possibly TRBD1 on 6 matching bases. Trimming removed 2 bases at V and 4 bases at J, with 14 bases between. Germline V gives CDR1 LGHDT, CDR2 YNNKEL (reference sequence). The CDR3 length is 15 residues. CDR3 nucleotide sequence: TGTGCCAGCAGCCAAAACCAGGGGATGGGAGAGACCCAGTACTTC. It is translated as CASSQNQGMGETQYF.

This chain links TRBV3-1 (or the pseudogene TRBV3-2) with TRBJ2-1, with 7 nucleotides matching TRBD2. Germline CDR1 and CDR2: LGHDT and YNNKEL (reference sequence). V lost 4 bases to trimming and J lost 0 bases; unmatched junction nucleotides: 6. This CDR3 contains 16 residues. The DNA for the CDR3 is TGTGCCAGCAGCCCACCCGGCGGGAGCTCCTACAATGAGCAGTTCTTC. Amino acid sequence: CASSPPGGSSYNEQFF.

The V and J genes are TRBV3-1 (or the pseudogene TRBV3-2) and TRBJ1-2, with 7 bases matching TRBD1. The V gene's germline CDR1 is LGHDT and CDR2 YNNKEL (reference sequence). J was trimmed by 5 bases and V by 0 bases; bases with no gene match: 6. This CDR3 is 15 amino acids long. The CDR3 DNA follows: TGTGCCAGCAGCCAAGAGCCGGGACAGTGGTATGGCTACACCTTC. Translated: CASSQEPGQWYGYTF.

The rearrangement uses TRBV7-8 and TRBJ1-4; 9 bases line up with TRBD1. Trimming at V came to 7 bases and at J to 7 bases, leaving 10 bases not matched to a gene. Germline values: CDR1 SGHVS, CDR2 FQNEAQ. The CDR3 has 15 residues. CDR3 loop: CASIRTGGLGEKLFF. The CDR3 region has the DNA TGTGCCAGCATCCGAACAGGGGGCTTAGGTGAAAAACTGTTTTTT. Supplemented by reference TRBV7-8 and TRBJ1-4, the full variable domain reads GAGVSQSPRYKVAKRGQDVALRCDPISGHVSLFWYQQALGQGPEFLTYFQNEAQLDKSGLPSDRFFAERPEGSVSTLKIQRTQQEDSAVYLCASIRTGGLGEKLFFGSGTQLSVL.

In this sample, this clone turned up a few times. The rearrangement joins TRBV30 to TRBJ1-5; D gene unclear. CDR1 and CDR2 from the germline V gene are GTSNPN and SVGIG (reference sequence). CDR3 length: 13 amino acids. The V end was cut by 0 bases, the J end by 5 bases, with 8 bases between. The CDR3 sequence: CAWSVEGDQPQHF. CDR3 bases: TGTGCCTGGAGTGTAGAGGGTGATCAGCCCCAGCATTTT. The variable domain in full, with the rest retrieved from reference TRBV30 and TRBJ1-5, is SQTIHQWPATLVQPVGSPLSLECTVEGTSNPNLYWYRQAAGRGLQLLFYSVGIGQISSEVPQNLSASRPQDRQFILSSKKLLLSDSGFYLCAWSVEGDQPQHFGDGTRLSIL.

This clone was detected once. The chain recombines TRBV2 with TRBJ2-5; perhaps TRBD2 as D (6 bases). Trimming shortened V by 6 bases and J by 7 bases, and 18 bases separated the two germline ends. Looked up from germline, CDR1 is SNHLY and CDR2 is FYNNEI. The CDR3 loop spans 14 amino acids. CDR3 sequence reads: CASSGGRAVGTQYF. In nucleotides, the CDR3 is TGTGCCAGCAGCGGGGGTAGGGCGGTGGGGACCCAGTACTTC.

The CDR3 loop is CASVGQANSPLHF. The CDR3 DNA is TGTGCCAGCGTAGGACAGGCAAATTCACCCCTCCACTTT. The genes are TRBV12-3 or TRBV12-4 and TRBJ1-6, with TRBD1 matching over 7 bases. This CDR3 is 13 amino acids long. J lost 7 bases, V lost 8 bases, and 5 bases had no gene match.

The V and J genes are TRBV6-4 and TRBJ1-5, with 12 bases matching TRBD1. V lost 7 bases and J lost 1; bases outside the gene matches: 8. Germline CDR1 reads MRHNA; CDR2 reads SNTAGT. This CDR3 has 17 amino acids. CDR3 DNA sequence: TGTGCCAGCATCCGGGACAGGGGGCCTAGGAGCAATCAGCCCCAGCATTTT. This gives the protein CASIRDRGPRSNQPQHF.

V and J are TRBV7-8 and TRBJ2-1, with a tentative D call TRBD1 (5 bases). Germline assignment: CDR1 SGHVS and CDR2 FQNEAQ. This CDR3 region has 18 residues. Trimming took off 3 bases at V and 3 bases at J, with 21 bases between the two ends. The CDR3 DNA reads as TGTGCCAGCAGCTTTTCGGTCTCAGGGCAGGCCCACTACAATGAGCAGTTCTTC. Its translation: CASSFSVSGQAHYNEQFF. The full variable domain, its missing parts supplied by reference TRBV7-8 and TRBJ2-1, is GAGVSQSPRYKVAKRGQDVALRCDPISGHVSLFWYQQALGQGPEFLTYFQNEAQLDKSGLPSDRFFAERPEGSVSTLKIQRTQQEDSAVYLCASSFSVSGQAHYNEQFFGPGTRLTVL.

This chain joins TRBV9 and TRBJ2-3; 9 bases line up with TRBD1. V shed 2 bases, J shed 5 bases, and the junction held 6 bases outside the gene matches. This CDR3 is built from 15 residues. Germline-derived CDR1 and CDR2 are SGDLS and YYNGEE. This CDR3 reads CASSVETGGQDTQYF. The CDR3 DNA reads TGTGCCAGCAGCGTGGAGACAGGGGGACAAGATACGCAGTATTTT. Full variable domain (missing parts from reference TRBV9 and TRBJ2-3): DSGVTQTPKHLITATGQRVTLRCSPRSGDLSVYWYQQSLDQGLQFLIQYYNGEERAKGNILERFSAQQFPDLHSELNLSSLELGDSALYFCASSVETGGQDTQYFGPGTRLTVL.

The J gene is TRBJ1-6, the V gene TRBV7-3; D is uncertain. Germline CDR1 and CDR2: SGHTA and FQGTGA. The germline V and J ends were trimmed by 3 bases and 8 bases, with 8 bases remaining between them. This CDR3 region has 13 residues. The CDR3: CASSLSPDSPLHF. Written as DNA, the CDR3 is TGTGCCAGCAGCTTGTCCCCAGATTCACCCCTCCACTTT.

CDR3 sequence (DNA): TGTGCCAGCAGGACACAGGGGGTTACGTCCCTCCACTTT. This gives the protein CASRTQGVTSLHF. The chain has TRBV27 and TRBJ1-6, with 8 bases fitting TRBD1. The germline V gene has CDR1 MNHEY and CDR2 SMNVEV (reference sequence). Germline trimming cut 6 bases from V and 14 bases from J; bases unmatched to any gene: 9. CDR3 size: 13 residues.

The genes are TRBV14 and TRBJ2-7, with a weak D call TRBD2 (6 bases). Trimming left V 6 bases short and J 4 bases short, with 16 bases between. Germline lookup yields CDR1 SGHDN and CDR2 FVKESK. This CDR3 comprises 14 residues. The CDR3 sequence: CASRPSGGAYEQYV. The DNA for the CDR3 is TGTGCCAGCAGGCCCAGTGGCGGGGCTTACGAGCAGTACGTC.

The chain has TRBV19 and TRBJ2-1; D uncertain. V was pared by 5 bases and J by 0 bases, with 11 bases between. The CDR3 totals 15 residues. Germline loops: CDR1 LNHDA, CDR2 SQIVND (reference sequence). The CDR3 coding sequence is TGTGCCAGTAGTGCGAGGTCTAGCTCCTACAATGAGCAGTTCTTC. Amino acids: CASSARSSSYNEQFF.

J is TRBJ2-5 and V is TRBV6-2 or TRBV6-3; D unresolved. The CDR3 contains 12 residues. Germline V gives CDR1 MNHEY, CDR2 SVGEGT. The V end lost 4 bases, the J end lost 7 bases, and 10 bases lay between the germline ends. The CDR3 reads CASSSLTGTQYF. The CDR3 DNA sequence: TGTGCCAGCAGTTCCCTCACCGGGACCCAGTACTTC.

The V call is TRBV29-1, the J call TRBJ2-1; tentative D call: TRBD2 (5 bases). The V end lost 2 bases, the J end lost 5 bases, and 13 bases lay between the germline ends. The length of the CDR3 is 14 residues. Germline-derived CDR1 and CDR2 are SQVTM and ANQGSEA. This CDR3 is CSVEPIGLNNEQFF. CDR3 sequence (DNA): TGCAGCGTTGAACCGATTGGACTGAACAATGAGCAGTTCTTC.

The chain employs TRBV7-9 and TRBJ2-1; the match to TRBD2 covers 8 bases. Germline-derived CDR1 and CDR2 are SEHNR and FQNEAQ (reference sequence). The CDR3 runs 18 residues. V gave up 4 bases and J gave up 3 bases; unmatched junction bases: 14. The CDR3 DNA follows: TGTGCCAGCAGCTCGACAGCCTCAAGCGGGGGACGCTACAATGAGCAGTTCTTC. Translated, it gives CASSSTASSGGRYNEQFF.

The J gene is TRBJ2-7, the V gene TRBV28, with unresolved D. The V gene's germline CDR1 is MDHEN and CDR2 SYDVKM. Trimming stripped 7 bases from V and 6 bases from J, with 13 bases between. This CDR3 region has 12 residues. CDR3 sequence reads: CASTQQAGEQYF. CDR3 in DNA: TGTGCCAGCACCCAGCAGGCCGGCGAGCAGTACTTC. Variable domain in full (rest from reference TRBV28 and TRBJ2-7): DVKVTQSSRYLVKRTGEKVFLECVQDMDHENMFWYRQDPGLGLRLIYFSYDVKMKEKGDIPEGYSVSREKKERFSLILESASTNQTSMYLCASTQQAGEQYFGPGTRLTVT.

The table lists this clone with a count of one. The rearrangement joins TRBV3-1 (or the pseudogene TRBV3-2) to TRBJ2-7, with a weak D call TRBD2 (5 bases). CDR1 is LGHDT and CDR2 is YNNKEL in the germline V gene (reference sequence). V was cut by 4 bases and J by 5 bases, with 12 bases left in between. The length of the CDR3 is 13 residues. In nucleotides, the CDR3 is TGTGCCAGCAGCCCGGAGCGGTCTGACGAGCAGTACTTC. Translated, it gives CASSPERSDEQYF.

Notes on this clone: The junction does not match germline at one end; this may be a read error. The V gene is TRBV27, the J gene TRBJ2-7; D might be TRBD1 (6 bases). CDR1 and CDR2 from the germline V gene are MNHEY and SMNVEV (reference sequence). The CDR3 is made up of 12 amino acids. The CDR3 is CASSTPGQPRNF. CDR3 in DNA: TGTGCCAGCAGTACGCCCGGACAGCCTAGAAACTTC.

This clone was detected a few times. The chain carries TRBV7-3 and TRBJ2-3; 9 nucleotides match TRBD2. V was clipped by 2 bases and J by 0 bases; unmatched bases: 15. The CDR3 spans 20 residues. Germline values: CDR1 SGHTA, CDR2 FQGTGA. The CDR3 is CASSLGPTASGALSTDTQYF. CDR3 sequence (DNA): TGTGCCAGCAGCTTAGGCCCCACGGCTAGCGGGGCCCTTAGCACAGATACGCAGTATTTT. Complete variable domain (other parts from reference TRBV7-3 and TRBJ2-3): GAGVSQTPSNKVTEKGKYVELRCDPISGHTALYWYRQSLGQGPEFLIYFQGTGAADDSGLPNDRFFAVRPEGSVSTLKIQRTERGDSAVYLCASSLGPTASGALSTDTQYFGPGTRLTVL.

V gene TRBV20-1 combines with J gene TRBJ2-5; D might be TRBD2 (5 bases). Germline V gives CDR1 DFQATT, CDR2 SNEGSKA (reference sequence). The CDR3 sequence is 11 residues long. V dropped 3 bases and J dropped 5 bases, with 7 bases sitting between them. CDR3 coding DNA: TGCAGTGCTAGGGGAGCGGAGACCCAGTACTTC. It codes for CSARGAETQYF.

The CDR3 loop reads CASRLFPLGQLLDDSNQPQHF. CDR3 coding DNA: TGTGCCAGTAGATTATTCCCCCTCGGACAGTTACTCGATGATAGCAATCAGCCCCAGCATTTT. The chain recombines TRBV19 with TRBJ1-5; D possibly corresponds to TRBD1 (6 bases). The CDR3 has 21 amino acids. The germline gives CDR1 LNHDA, CDR2 SQIVND (reference sequence). Trimming took 6 bases from V and 0 from J, leaving 30 bases between them.

J is TRBJ2-2 and V is TRBV6-5; 7 nucleotides agree with TRBD1. The CDR3 contains 14 residues. J lost 7 bases, V lost 7 bases, and 9 bases had no gene match. The V gene's germline CDR1 is MNHEY and CDR2 SVGAGI. CDR3 sequence (DNA): TGTGCCAGCACTAGACAGGGAGAGGTCGGGGAGCTGTTTTTT. As protein: CASTRQGEVGELFF.

The rearrangement joins TRBV19 to TRBJ1-2; a weak D match, TRBD1 (5 bases). CDR3 length: 14 amino acids. Germline-derived CDR1 and CDR2 are LNHDA and SQIVND (reference sequence). Deletions cut 3 bases from V and 4 bases from J, with 12 bases between. Here the CDR3 DNA reads TGTGCCAGTAGTATTGTTGGGCAGGGCTATGGCTACACCTTC. Translation gives CASSIVGQGYGYTF.

This clone showed up just a few times. The gene calls are TRBV9 and TRBJ2-5; D gene ambiguous. CDR1 is SGDLS and CDR2 is YYNGEE in the germline V gene. CDR3 size: 13 residues. V was shortened by 4 bases and J by 3 bases, with 10 bases between the two germline ends. The CDR3 coding sequence is TGTGCCAGCAGCCCGAGGCTGGAAGAGACCCAGTACTTC. Translated, it gives CASSPRLEETQYF.

V is TRBV11-2 and J is TRBJ2-7; D ambiguous. V was trimmed by 5 bases and J by 1 base, leaving 12 bases between them. The CDR3 is 14 amino acids. Germline lookup yields CDR1 SGHAT and CDR2 FQNNGV. The CDR3 loop reads CASSPQYASYEQYF. The CDR3 nucleotides read TGTGCCAGCAGCCCCCAGTACGCATCCTACGAGCAGTACTTC. Together with reference TRBV11-2 and TRBJ2-7, the CDR3 gives the full variable domain: EAGVAQSPRYKIIEKRQSVAFWCNPISGHATLYWYQQILGQGPKLLIQFQNNGVVDDSQLPKDRFSAERLKGVDSTLKIQPAKLEDSAVYLCASSPQYASYEQYFGPGTRLTVT.

The chain uses TRBV27 and TRBJ2-1; 8 bases agree with TRBD1. The V gene's germline CDR1 is MNHEY and CDR2 SMNVEV (reference sequence). The trim removed 3 bases at V and 3 bases at J, leaving 4 bases unmatched. The CDR3 covers 15 residues. As DNA, the CDR3 is TGTGCCAGCAGTTTGGACAGGGCCGTCTACAATGAGCAGTTCTTC. Its protein is CASSLDRAVYNEQFF.

The V call is TRBV10-3, the J call TRBJ2-5, with D unresolved. This CDR3 is 12 amino acids long. V lost 3 bases and J lost 5, with 7 bases in between. Germline V CDR1 and CDR2: ENHRY, SYGVKD. This CDR3 is CAISDVSETQYF. The DNA for the CDR3 is TGTGCCATCAGTGACGTTTCGGAGACCCAGTACTTC.